The source of this TCR beta chain is a study of cytomegalovirus exposure and HLA in healthy donors. Notes on the study in general: The study flagged around 160 TCR beta chains as cytomegalovirus-associated.

This clone has only a few counts. Antigen specificity is unknown. With 60 Vbeta and 13 Jbeta primers, the PCR was carried out. Sequencing used immunoSEQ multiplex PCR; TCRdb keeps in-frame clones, though not all of them. The table shows about 99,000 clones, with around 67% occurring only once. The V and J ends lost 3 bases and 4 bases respectively, with 7 bases between them. The CDR3 is made up of 12 amino acids. Germline CDR1 is SNHLY and CDR2 is FYNNEI. Nominally healthy donors were sampled, though unrecorded immune exposures were likely. This receptor was taken from a woman in her forties or fifties in good health and CMV-seronegative. The V gene is TRBV2, the J gene TRBJ2-7; the D is unclear. Sample: PBMCs. The CDR3 here is CASSDSPYEQYF. In nucleotides, the CDR3 is TGTGCCAGCAGTGATTCCCCTTACGAGCAGTACTTC.